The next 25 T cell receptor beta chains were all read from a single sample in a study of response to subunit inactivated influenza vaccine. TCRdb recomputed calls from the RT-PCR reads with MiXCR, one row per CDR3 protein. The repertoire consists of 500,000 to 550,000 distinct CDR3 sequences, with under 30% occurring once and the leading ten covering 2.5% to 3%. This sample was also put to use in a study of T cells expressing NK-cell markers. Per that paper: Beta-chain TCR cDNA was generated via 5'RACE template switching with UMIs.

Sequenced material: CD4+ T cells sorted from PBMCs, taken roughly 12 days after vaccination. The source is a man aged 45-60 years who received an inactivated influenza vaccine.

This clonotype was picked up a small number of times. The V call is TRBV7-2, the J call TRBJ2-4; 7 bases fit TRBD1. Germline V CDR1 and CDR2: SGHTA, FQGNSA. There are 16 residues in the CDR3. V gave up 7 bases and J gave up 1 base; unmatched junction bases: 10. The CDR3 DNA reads TGTGCCAGCACGCTACAAGGGGGCCGGGCCAAAAACATTCAGTACTTC. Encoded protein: CASTLQGGRAKNIQYF.

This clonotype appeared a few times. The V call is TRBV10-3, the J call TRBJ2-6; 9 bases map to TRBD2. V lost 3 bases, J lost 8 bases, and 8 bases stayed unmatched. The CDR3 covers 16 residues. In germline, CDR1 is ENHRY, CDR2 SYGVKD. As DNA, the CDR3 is TGTGCCATCAGTGAAGGAGGGCGGGGGGGGTCCAACGTCCTGACTTTC. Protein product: CAISEGGRGGSNVLTF.

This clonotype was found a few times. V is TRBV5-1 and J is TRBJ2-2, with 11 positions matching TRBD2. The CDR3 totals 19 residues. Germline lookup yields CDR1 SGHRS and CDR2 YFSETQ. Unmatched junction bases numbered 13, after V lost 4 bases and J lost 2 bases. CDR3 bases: TGCGCCAGCAGCCTGCGCACCGTAGCGGGGGGGACCAACACCGGGGAGCTGTTTTTT. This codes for CASSLRTVAGGTNTGELFF.

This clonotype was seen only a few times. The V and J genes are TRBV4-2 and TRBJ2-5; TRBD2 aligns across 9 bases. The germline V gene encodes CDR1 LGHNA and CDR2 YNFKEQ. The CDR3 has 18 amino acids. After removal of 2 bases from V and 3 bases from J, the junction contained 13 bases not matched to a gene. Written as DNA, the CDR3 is TGTGCCAGCAGCCAAAGGGCAGGATCTGCGGGAGGGGAAGAGACCCAGTACTTC. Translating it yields CASSQRAGSAGGEETQYF.

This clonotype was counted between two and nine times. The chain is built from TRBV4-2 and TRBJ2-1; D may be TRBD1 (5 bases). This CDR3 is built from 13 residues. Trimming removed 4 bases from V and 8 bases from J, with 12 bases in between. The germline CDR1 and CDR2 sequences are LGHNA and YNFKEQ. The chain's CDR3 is CASSLAGLDEQFF. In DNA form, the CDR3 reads TGTGCCAGCAGCCTAGCAGGGTTGGATGAGCAGTTCTTC.

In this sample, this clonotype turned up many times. The CDR3 region has the DNA TGCGCCAGCGGGTTAGGGACAGCTTTCTACAATGAGCAGTTCTTC. Residues: CASGLGTAFYNEQFF. This chain connects TRBV5-1 to TRBJ2-1; 7 bases fit TRBD1. The V gene's germline CDR1 is SGHRS and CDR2 YFSETQ. Germline trimming cut 7 bases from V and 3 bases from J; bases unmatched to any gene: 10. This CDR3 comprises 15 residues. The full variable domain, completed using reference TRBV5-1 and TRBJ2-1, is KAGVTQTPRYLIKTRGQQVTLSCSPISGHRSVSWYQQTPGQGLQFLFEYFSETQRNKGNFPGRFSGRQFSNSRSEMNVSTLELGDSALYLCASGLGTAFYNEQFFGPGTRLTVL.

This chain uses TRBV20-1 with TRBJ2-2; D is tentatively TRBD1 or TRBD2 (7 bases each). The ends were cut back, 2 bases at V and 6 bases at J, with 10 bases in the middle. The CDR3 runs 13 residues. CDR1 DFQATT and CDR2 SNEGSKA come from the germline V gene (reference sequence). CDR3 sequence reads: CSARQGGAGELFF. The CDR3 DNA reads TGCAGTGCTAGACAGGGGGGGGCCGGGGAGCTGTTTTTT.

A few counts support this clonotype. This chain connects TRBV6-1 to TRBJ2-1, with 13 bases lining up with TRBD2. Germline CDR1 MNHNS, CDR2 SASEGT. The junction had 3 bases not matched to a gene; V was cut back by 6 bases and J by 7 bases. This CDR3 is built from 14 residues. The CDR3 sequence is CASRTSGGANEQFF. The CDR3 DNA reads TGTGCCAGCAGAACTAGCGGGGGGGCGAATGAGCAGTTCTTC.

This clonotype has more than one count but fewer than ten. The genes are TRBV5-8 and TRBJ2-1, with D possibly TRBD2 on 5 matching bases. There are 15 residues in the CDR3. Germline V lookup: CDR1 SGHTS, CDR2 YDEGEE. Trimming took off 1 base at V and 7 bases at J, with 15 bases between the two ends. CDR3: CASSLWLAGKNEQFF. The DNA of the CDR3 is TGTGCCAGCAGCTTGTGGCTCGCGGGCAAGAATGAGCAGTTCTTC.

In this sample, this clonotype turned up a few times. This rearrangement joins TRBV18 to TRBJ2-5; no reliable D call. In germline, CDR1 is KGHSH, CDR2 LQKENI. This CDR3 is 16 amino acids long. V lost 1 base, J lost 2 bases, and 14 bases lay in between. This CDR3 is CASSPRSGLPQETQYF. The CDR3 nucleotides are TGTGCCAGCTCACCACGGTCAGGCCTCCCTCAAGAGACCCAGTACTTC.

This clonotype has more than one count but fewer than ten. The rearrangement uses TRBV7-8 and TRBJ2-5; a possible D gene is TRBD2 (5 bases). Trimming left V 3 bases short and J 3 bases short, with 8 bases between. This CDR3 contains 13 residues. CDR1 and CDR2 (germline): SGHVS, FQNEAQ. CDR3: CASSLPAEETQYF. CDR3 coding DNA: TGTGCCAGCAGCTTGCCAGCGGAAGAGACCCAGTACTTC.

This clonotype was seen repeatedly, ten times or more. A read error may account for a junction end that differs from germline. The CDR3 DNA sequence: TGTGCCAGCAGCTTGGGACAGGGACCCTACAATGAGCAGTTCTTC. This translates into CASSLGQGPYNEQFF. The V gene is TRBV5-1, the J gene TRBJ2-1; 9 bases align to TRBD1. The CDR3 runs to 15 residues. From germline, CDR1 is SGHRS and CDR2 YFSETQ.

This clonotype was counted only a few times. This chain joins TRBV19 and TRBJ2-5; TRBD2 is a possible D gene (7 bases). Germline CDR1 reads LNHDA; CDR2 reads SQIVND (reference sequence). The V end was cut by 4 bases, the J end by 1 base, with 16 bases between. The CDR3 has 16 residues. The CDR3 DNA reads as TGTGCCAGTAGTACTCAGGGGCGGGGGTTCCAAGAGACCCAGTACTTC. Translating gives CASSTQGRGFQETQYF.

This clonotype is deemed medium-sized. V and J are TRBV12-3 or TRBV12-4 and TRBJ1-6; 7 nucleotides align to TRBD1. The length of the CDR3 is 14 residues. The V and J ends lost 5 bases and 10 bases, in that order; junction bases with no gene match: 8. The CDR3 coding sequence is TGTGCCAGCAGTCCACAGGGACAGCGATCACCCCTCCACTTT. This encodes CASSPQGQRSPLHF.

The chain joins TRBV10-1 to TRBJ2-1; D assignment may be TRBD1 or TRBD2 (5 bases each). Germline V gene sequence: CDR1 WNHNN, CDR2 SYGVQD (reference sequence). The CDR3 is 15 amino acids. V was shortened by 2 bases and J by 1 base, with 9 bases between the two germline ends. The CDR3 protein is CASSESWGSYNEQFF. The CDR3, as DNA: TGCGCCAGCAGTGAGAGCTGGGGGTCCTACAATGAGCAGTTCTTC.

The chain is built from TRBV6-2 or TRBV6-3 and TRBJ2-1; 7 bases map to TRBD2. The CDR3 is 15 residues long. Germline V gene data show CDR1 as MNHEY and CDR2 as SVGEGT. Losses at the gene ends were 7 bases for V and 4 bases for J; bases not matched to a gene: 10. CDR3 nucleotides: TGTGCCAGCACTCCGGGGGGTCTAGGTTACAATGAGCAGTTCTTC. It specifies CASTPGGLGYNEQFF.

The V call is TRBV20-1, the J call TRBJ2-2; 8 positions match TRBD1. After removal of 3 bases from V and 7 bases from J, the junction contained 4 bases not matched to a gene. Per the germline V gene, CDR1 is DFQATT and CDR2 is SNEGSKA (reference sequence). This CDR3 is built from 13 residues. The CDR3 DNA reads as TGCAGTGCTAGCAGGGGGCACAGCGGGGAGCTGTTTTTT. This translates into CSASRGHSGELFF.

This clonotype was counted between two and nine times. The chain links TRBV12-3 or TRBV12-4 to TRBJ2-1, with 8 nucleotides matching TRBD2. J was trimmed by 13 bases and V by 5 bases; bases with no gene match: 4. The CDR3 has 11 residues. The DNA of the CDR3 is TGTGCCAGCAGTGCACGGGGGGGTCAGTTCTTC. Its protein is CASSARGGQFF.

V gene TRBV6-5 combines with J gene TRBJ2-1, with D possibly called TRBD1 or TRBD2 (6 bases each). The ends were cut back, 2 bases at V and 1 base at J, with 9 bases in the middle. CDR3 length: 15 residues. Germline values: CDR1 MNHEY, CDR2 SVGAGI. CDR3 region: CASSYAGQSYNEQFF. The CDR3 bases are TGTGCCAGCAGTTACGCGGGACAATCCTACAATGAGCAGTTCTTC.

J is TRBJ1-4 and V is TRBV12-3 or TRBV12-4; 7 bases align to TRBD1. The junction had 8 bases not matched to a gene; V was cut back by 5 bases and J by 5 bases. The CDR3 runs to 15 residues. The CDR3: CASSMRTGGNEKLFF. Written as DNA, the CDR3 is TGTGCCAGCAGTATGAGGACAGGTGGGAATGAAAAACTGTTTTTT.

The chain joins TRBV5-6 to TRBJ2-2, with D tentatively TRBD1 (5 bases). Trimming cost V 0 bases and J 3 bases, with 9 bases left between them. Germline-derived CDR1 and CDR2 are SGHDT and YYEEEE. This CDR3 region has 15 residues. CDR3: CASSLEARDTGELFF. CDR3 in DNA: TGTGCCAGCAGCTTGGAGGCCAGGGACACCGGGGAGCTGTTTTTT.

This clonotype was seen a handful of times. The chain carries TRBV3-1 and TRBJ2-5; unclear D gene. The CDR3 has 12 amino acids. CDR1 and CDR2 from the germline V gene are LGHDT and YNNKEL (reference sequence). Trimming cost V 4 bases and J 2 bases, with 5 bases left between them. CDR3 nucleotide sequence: TGTGCCAGCAGCCCGGCGCAAGAGACCCAGTACTTC. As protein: CASSPAQETQYF.

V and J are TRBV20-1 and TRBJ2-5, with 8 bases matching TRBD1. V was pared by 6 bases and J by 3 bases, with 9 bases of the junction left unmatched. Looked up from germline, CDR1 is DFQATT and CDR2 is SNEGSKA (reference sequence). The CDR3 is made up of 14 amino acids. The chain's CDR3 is CSAIPSDREETQYF. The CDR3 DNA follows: TGCAGTGCAATCCCTTCGGACAGGGAAGAGACCCAGTACTTC.

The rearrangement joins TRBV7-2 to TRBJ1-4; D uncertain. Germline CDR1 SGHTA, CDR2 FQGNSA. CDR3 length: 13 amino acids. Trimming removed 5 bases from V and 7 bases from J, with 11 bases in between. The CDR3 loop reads CASSGGRREKLFF. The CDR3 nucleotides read TGTGCCAGCAGCGGAGGGCGGCGTGAAAAACTGTTTTTT. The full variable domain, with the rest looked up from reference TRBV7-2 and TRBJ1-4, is GAGVSQSPSNKVTEKGKDVELRCDPISGHTALYWYRQSLGQGLEFLIYFQGNSAPDKSGLPSDRFSAERTGGSVSTLTIQRTQQEDSAVYLCASSGGRREKLFFGSGTQLSVL.

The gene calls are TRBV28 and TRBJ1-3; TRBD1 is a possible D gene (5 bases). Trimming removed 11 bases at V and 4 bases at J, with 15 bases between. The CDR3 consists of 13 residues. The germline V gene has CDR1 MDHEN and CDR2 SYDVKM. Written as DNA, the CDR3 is TGTGCCTCCCGTCGTGGGGCGGGAAACACCATATATTTT. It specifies CASRRGAGNTIYF.